This TCR beta chain comes out of a study of T-cell reconstitution after alpha-beta-depleted transplantation in children. This clonotype was observed many times. Its cognate antigen is unknown. V was clipped by 5 bases and J by 4 bases, with 9 bases between them. This CDR3 is 11 amino acids long. Germline CDR1 SQVTM, CDR2 ANQGSEA. Unique molecular identifiers were used to barcode this TCRbeta library. One entry per CDR3 protein, called by TCRdb with MiXCR from the PCR reads. The table includes some 300,000 distinct CDR3 sequences, almost 8% detected once. Study findings and constraints: Some patients showed high day-60 TCRbeta diversity, which derived from surviving recipient T cells and thymic progenitors. Fresh T-cell production supplied most of the T-cell counts and diversity seen one year after transplant. As was reported, about two months after transplant, alpha-beta T cells came from several hundred expanded graft clones.

This receptor was obtained from a female patient aged 2-15 years who had a stem cell transplant for Fanconi anemia, so the T cells may come from the graft donor. Here the sequenced sample was peripheral blood, taken 360 days after TCRalphabeta/CD19-depleted stem cell transplant. The V gene is TRBV29-1, the J gene TRBJ2-7; D remains ambiguous. CDR3 residues: CSVFGSYEQYF. The CDR3 DNA follows: TGCAGCGTTTTTGGGTCGTACGAGCAGTACTTC.